The 4 T cell receptor beta chains below come from one sample, sequenced in a study of identical twins. One entry per CDR3 protein results from TCRdb running MiXCR on the 5' RACE reads. The sample shows 200,000 to 300,000 distinct CDR3 sequences, 9.5% to 15% of them seen only once. These data were likewise used in another study, on yellow fever vaccine responses in identical twins.

Sequencing input: memory (CD45RO+) T cells sorted from blood. Receptors were obtained from a woman under 30 in good health.

This clonotype has only a few counts. One end of the junction fails to match germline, which may point to a read error. The rearrangement joins TRBV3-1 to TRBJ1-4; D not resolved. The germline V gene encodes CDR1 LGHDT and CDR2 YNNKEL (reference sequence). The CDR3 extends over 13 amino acids. CDR3: CASSQGRNEKLFF. CDR3 nucleotide sequence: TGTGCCAGCAGTCAAGGAAGAAATGAAAAACTGTTTTTT.

The V call is TRBV19, the J call TRBJ2-7; TRBD2 might be the D (6 bases). CDR1 and CDR2 from the germline V gene are LNHDA and SQIVND (reference sequence). The CDR3 totals 14 residues. The V and J ends lost 6 bases and 3 bases respectively, with 15 bases between them. The CDR3 here is CASSPGLGLYEQYF. The DNA of the CDR3 is TGTGCCAGTAGCCCGGGACTTGGCCTCTACGAGCAGTACTTC.

This chain connects TRBV15 to TRBJ2-7; TRBD1 matches 7 bases. Germline-derived CDR1 and CDR2 are LNHNV and YYDKDF (reference sequence). The CDR3 consists of 14 residues. Trimming at V came to 1 base and at J to 6 bases, leaving 6 bases not matched to a gene. CDR3 DNA: TGTGCCACCAGCAGAGTGGACAGGCCGAGCGAGCAGTACTTC. This encodes CATSRVDRPSEQYF. The entire variable domain, with the rest obtained from reference TRBV15 and TRBJ2-7, is as follows: DAMVIQNPRYQVTQFGKPVTLSCSQTLNHNVMYWYQQKSSQAPKLLFHYYDKDFNNEADTPDNFQSRRPNTSFCFLDIRSPGLGDTAMYLCATSRVDRPSEQYFGPGTRLTVT.

This clonotype was detected only a few times. The chain links TRBV28 to TRBJ2-7; no clear D gene. V was pared by 0 bases and J by 5 bases, with 2 bases between. The germline gives CDR1 MDHEN, CDR2 SYDVKM. This CDR3 has 11 amino acids. Here the CDR3 reads CASSLWHEQYF. DNA of the CDR3: TGTGCCAGCAGTTTATGGCACGAGCAGTACTTC.